These T cell receptor beta chains were read from a single sample in a study of regulatory and conventional T cells in RAG deficiency. Repertoires were generated with immunoSEQ multiplex PCR, while TCRdb's copy carries only in-frame clones and drops some. This table holds roughly 30,000 clones, about 93% found once. This sample was also put to use in a study of regulatory T cells.

Sequencing was performed on Tregs sorted from blood. Source of these receptors: a human donor in good health. Each CDR3 is given with its conserved first and last residue. A D gene is named only where the DNA matches it firmly. Size values are once, few and many counts, or a class for expanded clones, and some rows have none.

CDR3: CASSQEVSTEAFF; DNA: TGTGCCAGCAGCCAGGAGGTTAGCACTGAAGCTTTCTTT; size: .; V: TRBV2; J: TRBJ1-1; D: .
CDR3: CASSVELVADTQYF; DNA: TGTGCCAGCAGCGTAGAACTAGTAGCAGATACGCAGTATTTT; size: .; V: TRBV9; J: TRBJ2-3; D: .
CDR3: CASSSVSFLSAGELFF; DNA: TGTGCCAGCAGCTCGGTATCGTTCCTATCCGCCGGGGAGCTGTTTTTT; size: few; V: TRBV11-2; J: TRBJ2-2; D: .
CDR3: CASSKTGAQGTIYF; DNA: TGTGCCAGCAGTAAGACAGGCGCCCAAGGCACCATATATTTT; size: .; V: TRBV6-1; J: TRBJ1-3; D: .
CDR3: CASSQEGFSPGTQYF; DNA: TGCGCCAGCAGCCAAGAGGGTTTTTCCCCGGGGACGCAGTATTTT; size: .; V: TRBV4-1; J: TRBJ2-3; D: .
CDR3: CASSPGRLGETQYF; DNA: TGTGCCAGCAGCCCCGGACGGCTTGGGGAGACCCAGTACTTC; size: .; V: TRBV13; J: TRBJ2-5; D: .
CDR3: CASSVWGEYGYTF; DNA: TGTGCCAGCAGCGTCTGGGGCGAGTATGGCTACACCTTC; size: .; V: TRBV7-2; J: TRBJ1-2; D: .
CDR3: CASSIRAGGPTDTQYF; DNA: TGTGCCAGTAGTATTAGGGCGGGGGGGCCCACAGATACGCAGTATTTT; size: .; V: TRBV19; J: TRBJ2-3; D: TRBD2
CDR3: CASSYFGGWETQYF; DNA: TGTGCCAGCAGTTACTTCGGGGGCTGGGAGACCCAGTACTTC; size: .; V: TRBV6-5; J: TRBJ2-5; D: .
CDR3: CASSFLTTLGAPFNSPLHF; DNA: TGTGCCAGCAGCTTTTTAACTACCCTTGGGGCGCCCTTTAATTCACCCCTCCACTTT; size: .; V: TRBV7-8; J: TRBJ1-6; D: .
CDR3: CASSPGDPAEAFF; DNA: TGTGCCAGCAGTCCTGGGGACCCGGCTGAAGCTTTCTTT; size: .; V: TRBV6-5; J: TRBJ1-1; D: .
CDR3: CASSSTTGRNSPLHF; DNA: TGCGCCAGCAGCTCGACGACAGGGAGGAATTCACCCCTCCACTTT; size: .; V: TRBV5-1; J: TRBJ1-6; D: TRBD1
CDR3: CASSLNSWNGYTF; DNA: TGTGCCAGCAGCCTTAATTCATGGAATGGCTACACCTTC; size: .; V: TRBV27; J: TRBJ1-2; D: .